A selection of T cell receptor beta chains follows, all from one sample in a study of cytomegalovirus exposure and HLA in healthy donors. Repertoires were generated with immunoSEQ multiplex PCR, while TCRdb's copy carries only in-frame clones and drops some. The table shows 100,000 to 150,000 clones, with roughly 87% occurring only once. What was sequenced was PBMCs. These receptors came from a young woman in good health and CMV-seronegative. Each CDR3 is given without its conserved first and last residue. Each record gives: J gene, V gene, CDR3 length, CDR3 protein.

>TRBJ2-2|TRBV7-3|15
ASSPPGRGTNTGELF
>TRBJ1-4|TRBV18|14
ASSPRPDSSNEKLF
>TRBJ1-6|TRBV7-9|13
ASSSLGGNNSPLH
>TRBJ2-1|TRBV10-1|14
ASSESVALRSDEQF
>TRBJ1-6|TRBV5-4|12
ASSFDRGNSPLH
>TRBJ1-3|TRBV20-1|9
SASGGNTIY
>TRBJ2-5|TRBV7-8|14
ASSAVGAGAVETQY
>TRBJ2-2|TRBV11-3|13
ASSLETGDAGELF
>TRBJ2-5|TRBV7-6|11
ASSLTGDATQY
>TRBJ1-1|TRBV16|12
ASSQRAMNTEAF
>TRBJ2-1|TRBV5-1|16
ASSTGASADFSYNEQF
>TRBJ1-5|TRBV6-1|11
ASRMTGNQPQH
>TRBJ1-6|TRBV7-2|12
ASMSASYNSPLH
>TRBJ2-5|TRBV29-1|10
SVDPAAETQY
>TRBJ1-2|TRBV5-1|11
ASSLGRDYGYT
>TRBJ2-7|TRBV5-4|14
ASSLSGGGLSYEQY
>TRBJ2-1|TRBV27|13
ASSFIHLGGDEQF
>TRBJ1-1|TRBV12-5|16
ASGLVLTGAYMNTEAF
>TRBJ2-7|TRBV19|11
ASSIPPGNEQY
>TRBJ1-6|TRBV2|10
ATMPQSRPLH
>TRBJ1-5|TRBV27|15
ASRPGTGVYSNQPQH
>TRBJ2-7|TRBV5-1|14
ASSLAPPGNSYEQY
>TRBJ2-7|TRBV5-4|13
ASSRKDRGNYEQY
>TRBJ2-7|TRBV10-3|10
AIRRESYEQY
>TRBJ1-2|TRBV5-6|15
ASSFSGSTSSGYGYT
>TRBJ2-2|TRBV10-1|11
ASSLELTGELF
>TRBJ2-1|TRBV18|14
ASSPLQGTSYNEQF
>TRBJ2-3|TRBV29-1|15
SVRGLAGVISTDTQY
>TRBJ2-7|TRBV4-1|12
ASSHPAAPYEQY
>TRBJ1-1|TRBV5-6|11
ASSSGGGTEAF
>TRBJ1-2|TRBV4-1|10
ASSPTGYGYT
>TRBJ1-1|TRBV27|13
ASSWSRQANTEAF
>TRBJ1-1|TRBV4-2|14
ASSQDLGAAISEAF
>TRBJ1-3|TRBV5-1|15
ASSGGLGDHSGNTIY